One T cell receptor (beta chain) is described in this entry. The data originate from a study of control samples from healthy donors and cancer patients. TCRdb keeps only in-frame clones here, not all; method: immunoSEQ multiplex PCR. The sample lists around 63,000 clones, around 87% seen once, with 2% to 2.5% in the top ten. Per the germline V gene, CDR1 is SGHNT and CDR2 is YYREEE (reference sequence). V shed 3 bases and J shed 8 bases, with 14 bases lying between them. The CDR3 loop spans 13 amino acids. This receptor was identified in a woman aged 50 to 60 with head and neck cancer. Sequences were obtained from PBMCs. V and J are TRBV5-4 and TRBJ1-1, with D uncertain. The CDR3: CASSSPDLTEAFF. The CDR3 bases are TGTGCCAGCAGCTCTCCTGATTTAACGGAAGCTTTCTTT.